This note documents a single T cell receptor (beta chain) sequence. These data come from a study of blood T cell repertoires in COVID-19. Looking at the study overall: T cells, B-cell-depleted T cells, or PBMCs provided the cDNA or gDNA that served as material.

This table comes from immunoSEQ multiplex PCR, and its TCRdb copy is limited to in-frame clones, with some not included. This sample has about 100,000 clones, with less than 90% found just once. CDR1 is KGHSH and CDR2 is LQKENI in the germline V gene. The CDR3 sequence is 15 residues long. Trimming took 1 base from V and 1 from J, leaving 10 bases between them. The chain links TRBV18 to TRBJ2-5; D not certain. This clonotype was obtained from a man of 80 years or more with acute or convalescent COVID-19. Input material: peripheral blood. CDR3 amino acids: CASSPQLGSQETQYF. The CDR3 DNA reads TGTGCCAGCTCACCACAGTTGGGCAGCCAAGAGACCCAGTACTTC.